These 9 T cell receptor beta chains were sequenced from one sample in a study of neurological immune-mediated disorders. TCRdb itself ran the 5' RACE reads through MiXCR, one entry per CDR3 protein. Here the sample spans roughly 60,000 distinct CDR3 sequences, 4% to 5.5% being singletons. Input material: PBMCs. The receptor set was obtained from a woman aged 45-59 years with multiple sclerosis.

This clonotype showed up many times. As DNA, the CDR3 is TGCGCCAGCAGCTTGGAGGGGTGGACTGAAGCTTTCTTT. Protein: CASSLEGWTEAFF. The chain combines TRBV5-1 with TRBJ1-1, with D perhaps TRBD1 (5 bases). The CDR3 spans 13 residues. The V end lost 0 bases, the J end lost 5 bases, and 8 bases lay between the germline ends. CDR1 is SGHRS, CDR2 YFSETQ, per germline.

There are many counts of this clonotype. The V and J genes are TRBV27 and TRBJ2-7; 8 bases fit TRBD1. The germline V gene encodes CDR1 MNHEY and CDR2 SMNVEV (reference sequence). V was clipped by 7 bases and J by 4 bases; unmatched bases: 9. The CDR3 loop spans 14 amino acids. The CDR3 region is CASTPGRGRYEQYF. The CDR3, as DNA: TGTGCCAGCACCCCGGGCAGGGGGCGGTACGAGCAGTACTTC.

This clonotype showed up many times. DNA for the CDR3: TGTGCCATAAGGTCCACAGATACGCAGTATTTT. Its translation is CAIRSTDTQYF. This sequence joins TRBV10-3 and TRBJ2-3; D is unresolved. Germline V lookup: CDR1 ENHRY, CDR2 SYGVKD. This CDR3 contains 11 residues. The ends were cut back, 9 bases at V and 2 bases at J, with 6 bases in the middle.

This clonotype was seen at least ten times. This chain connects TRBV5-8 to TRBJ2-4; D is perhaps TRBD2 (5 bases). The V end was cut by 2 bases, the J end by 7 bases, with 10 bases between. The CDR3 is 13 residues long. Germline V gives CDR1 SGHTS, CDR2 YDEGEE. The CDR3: CASSLGGRNIQYF. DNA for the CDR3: TGTGCCAGCAGCTTAGGCGGGCGGAACATTCAGTACTTC.

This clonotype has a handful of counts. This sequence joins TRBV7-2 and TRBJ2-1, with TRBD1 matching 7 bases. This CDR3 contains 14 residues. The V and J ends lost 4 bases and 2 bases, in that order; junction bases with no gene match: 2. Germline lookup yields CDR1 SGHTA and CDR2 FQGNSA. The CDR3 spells CASSYRGPYNEQFF. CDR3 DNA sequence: TGTGCCAGCAGCTACAGGGGTCCCTACAATGAGCAGTTCTTC.

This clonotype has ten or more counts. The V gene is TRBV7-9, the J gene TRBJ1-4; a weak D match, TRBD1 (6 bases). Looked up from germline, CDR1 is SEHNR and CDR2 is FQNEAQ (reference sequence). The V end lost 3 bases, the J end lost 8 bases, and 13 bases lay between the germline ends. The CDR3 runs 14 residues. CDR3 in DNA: TGTGCCAGCAGCTTGCGTCAGGGGAGCGAAAAACTGTTTTTT. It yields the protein CASSLRQGSEKLFF. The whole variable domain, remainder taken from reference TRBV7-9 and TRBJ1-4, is DTGVSQNPRHKITKRGQNVTFRCDPISEHNRLYWYRQTLGQGPEFLTYFQNEAQLEKSRLLSDRFSAERPKGSFSTLEIQRTEQGDSAMYLCASSLRQGSEKLFFGSGTQLSVL.

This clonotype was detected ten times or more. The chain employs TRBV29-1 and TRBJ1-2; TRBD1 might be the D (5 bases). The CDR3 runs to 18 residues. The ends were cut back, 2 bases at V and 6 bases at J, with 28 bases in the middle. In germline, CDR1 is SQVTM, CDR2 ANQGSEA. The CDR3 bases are TGCAGCGTTGAACGCCCCGGACCGAATCTCTTGGGGCTTAATGGCTACACCTTC. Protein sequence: CSVERPGPNLLGLNGYTF.

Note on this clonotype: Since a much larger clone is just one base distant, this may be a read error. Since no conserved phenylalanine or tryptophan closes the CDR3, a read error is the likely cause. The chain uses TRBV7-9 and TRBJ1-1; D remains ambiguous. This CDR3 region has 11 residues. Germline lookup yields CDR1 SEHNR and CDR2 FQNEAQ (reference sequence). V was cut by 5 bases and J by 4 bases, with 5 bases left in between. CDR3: CASSLGTEAFI. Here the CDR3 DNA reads TGTGCCAGCAGCCTGGGCACTGAAGCTTTCATT.

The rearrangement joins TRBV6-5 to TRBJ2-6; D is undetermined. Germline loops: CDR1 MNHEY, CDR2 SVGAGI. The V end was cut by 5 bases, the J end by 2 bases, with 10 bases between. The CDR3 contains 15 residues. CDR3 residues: CASSLTETGANVLTF. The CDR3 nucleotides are TGTGCCAGCAGTCTCACAGAGACTGGGGCCAACGTCCTGACTTTC.